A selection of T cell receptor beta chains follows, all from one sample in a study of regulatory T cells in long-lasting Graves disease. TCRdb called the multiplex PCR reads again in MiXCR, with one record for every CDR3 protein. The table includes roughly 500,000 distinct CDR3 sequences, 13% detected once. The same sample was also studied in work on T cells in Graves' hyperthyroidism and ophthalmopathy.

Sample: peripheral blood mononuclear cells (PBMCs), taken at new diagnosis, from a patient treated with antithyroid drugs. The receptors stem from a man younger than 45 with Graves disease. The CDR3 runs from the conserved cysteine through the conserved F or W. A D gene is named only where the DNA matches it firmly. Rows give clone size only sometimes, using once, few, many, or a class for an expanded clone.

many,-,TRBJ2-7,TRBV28,TGTGCCAGCAACCCCCTAGGTAGCTCCTACGAGCAGTACTTC,CASNPLGSSYEQYF
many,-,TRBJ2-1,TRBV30,TGTGCCTGGACAGGACAACTAAACAATGAGCAGTTCTTC,CAWTGQLNNEQFF
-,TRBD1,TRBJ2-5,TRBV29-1,TGCAGCGTTGTAGGGGGCTCATTC,CSVVGGSF
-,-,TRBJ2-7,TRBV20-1,TGCAGTGCTCGTCAGGGGCGTAGCTCCTACGAGCAGTACTTC,CSARQGRSSYEQYF
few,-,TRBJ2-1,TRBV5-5,TGTGCCAGCAGCTTTGACTCCTACTCCTACAATGAGCAGTTCTTC,CASSFDSYSYNEQFF
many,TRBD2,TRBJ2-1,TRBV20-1,TGCAGTGCCCCTAGCGGGAGCTCCTACAATGAGCAGTTCTTC,CSAPSGSSYNEQFF
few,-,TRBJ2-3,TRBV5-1,TGCGCCAGCAGCTTGGCTACCTCCCCAAGCACAGATACGCAGTATTTT,CASSLATSPSTDTQYF
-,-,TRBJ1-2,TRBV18,TGTGCCAGCTCACCGGTCGGGGACTATGGCTACACCTTC,CASSPVGDYGYTF
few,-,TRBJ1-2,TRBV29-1,TGCAGCGTTGAAGTCTGGGGGGAGAGCTATGGCTACACCTTC,CSVEVWGESYGYTF
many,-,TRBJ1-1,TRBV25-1,TGTGCCAGCATTCTGGGGGCTGTAGCTTTCTTT,CASILGAVAFF
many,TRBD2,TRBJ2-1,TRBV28,TGTGCCAACAGCCAACCCGCTAGCGGCAATGAGCAGTTCTTC,CANSQPASGNEQFF
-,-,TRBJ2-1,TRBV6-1,TGTGCCAGCAGTGGTCCGGGCCTCTACAATGAGCAGTTCTTC,CASSGPGLYNEQFF
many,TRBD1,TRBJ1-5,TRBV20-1,TGCAGTGCTAGAGACCCCCAGGGGGCGGGCAATCAGCCCCAGCATTTT,CSARDPQGAGNQPQHF
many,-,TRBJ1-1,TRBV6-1,TGTGCCAGCAGGAAGCTGACCACTGAAGCTTTCTTT,CASRKLTTEAFF
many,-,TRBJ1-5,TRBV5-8,TGTGCCAGCAGCTTGTCCGGCGGGGGGTCTCAGCCCCAGCATTTT,CASSLSGGGSQPQHF
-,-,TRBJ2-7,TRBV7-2,TGTGCCAGCAGCTCGACAGGTTTCGGCTACGAGCAGTACTTC,CASSSTGFGYEQYF
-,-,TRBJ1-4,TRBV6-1,TGTGCCAGCATGAGTGGTCAAAACGAAAAACTGTTTTTT,CASMSGQNEKLFF
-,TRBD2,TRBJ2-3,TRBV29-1,TGCAGCGTCCTACTCTGGACTAGCGGGAGGGCCAGGACAGATACGCAGTATTTT,CSVLLWTSGRARTDTQYF
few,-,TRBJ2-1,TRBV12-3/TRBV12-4,TGTGCCAGCAGTACCAATTACAATGAGCAGTTCTTC,CASSTNYNEQFF
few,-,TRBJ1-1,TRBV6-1,TGTGCCAGCGGCTTGTTGGGCACTGAAGCTTTCTTT,CASGLLGTEAFF
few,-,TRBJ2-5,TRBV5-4,TGTGCCAGCAGCTTCGACTTGCAAGAGACCCAGTACTTC,CASSFDLQETQYF
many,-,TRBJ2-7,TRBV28,TGTGCCAGCAGTTTCAGGGGAGCCGAGCAGTACTTC,CASSFRGAEQYF
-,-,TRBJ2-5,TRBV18,TGTGCCAGCTCACCACCGAACAGCGAAGAGACCCAGTACTTC,CASSPPNSEETQYF
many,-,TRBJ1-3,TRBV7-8,TGTGCCAGCAGCTTGTTGAGGGGCTCTGGAAACACCATATATTTT,CASSLLRGSGNTIYF
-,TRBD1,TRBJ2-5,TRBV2,TGTGCCAGCACAGGGGGCCTTGAAGAGACCCAGTACTTC,CASTGGLEETQYF
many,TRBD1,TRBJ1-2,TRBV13,TGTGCCAGCAGACTAAAAGGGGGCGCCTATGGCTACACCTTC,CASRLKGGAYGYTF
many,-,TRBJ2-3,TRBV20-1,TGCAGTGCTCATGTGCCAGATACGCAGTATTTT,CSAHVPDTQYF
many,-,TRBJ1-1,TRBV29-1,TGCAGCGCCCAAGGGCCTGAAGCTTTCTTT,CSAQGPEAFF
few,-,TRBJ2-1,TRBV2,TGTGCCAGCAGTCTCTCGGTAGCCTCCAATGAGCAGTTCTTC,CASSLSVASNEQFF
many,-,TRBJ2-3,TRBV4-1,TGCGCCAGCAGCCAAGTGGGAGTTAGCACAGATACGCAGTATTTT,CASSQVGVSTDTQYF
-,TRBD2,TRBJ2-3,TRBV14,TGTGCCAGCAGCCAAGGGTTGATAGCGGGAGGTCGGACAGATACGCAGTATTTT,CASSQGLIAGGRTDTQYF
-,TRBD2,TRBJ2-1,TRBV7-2,TGTGCCAGCAGCTTAGGTAGCGGGGGGAATGAGCAGTTCTTC,CASSLGSGGNEQFF
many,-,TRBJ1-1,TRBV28,TGTGCCAGCAGGAGTGGAGGTTTCACTGAAGCTTTCTTT,CASRSGGFTEAFF
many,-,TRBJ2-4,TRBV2,TGTGCCAGCAGTGGAGAGGGGGTTAGAAACATTCAGTACTTC,CASSGEGVRNIQYF
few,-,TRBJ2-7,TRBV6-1,TGTGCCAGCAGTGAAGGGCGGAGCGACTTCTACGAGCAGTACTTC,CASSEGRSDFYEQYF
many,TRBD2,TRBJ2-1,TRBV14,TGTGCCAGCAGCCAAGATCGCCGCGGGAGTTGGAATGAGCAGTTCTTC,CASSQDRRGSWNEQFF
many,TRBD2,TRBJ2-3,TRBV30,TGTGCCTGGAGTGTAGAAGCGGGAGGGAGTACGCAGTATTTT,CAWSVEAGGSTQYF
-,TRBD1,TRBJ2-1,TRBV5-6,TGTGCCAGCAGCCCTACGGACAGGTACTACAATGAGCAGTTCTTC,CASSPTDRYYNEQFF
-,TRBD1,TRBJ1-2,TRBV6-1,TGTGCCAGCCAGGGGGTTACGGACTATGGCTACACCTTC,CASQGVTDYGYTF
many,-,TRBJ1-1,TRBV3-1,TGTGCCAGCAGCCAATGGGAGGGCACTGAAGCTTTCTTT,CASSQWEGTEAFF
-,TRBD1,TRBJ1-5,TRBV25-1,TGTGCCAGCAGTGGCGAGGGGACAGGGATATATCGCAATCAGCCCCAGCATTTT,CASSGEGTGIYRNQPQHF
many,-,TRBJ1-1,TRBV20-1,TGCAGTGCTACACGCTATACGACAGCTGAAGCTTTCTTT,CSATRYTTAEAFF
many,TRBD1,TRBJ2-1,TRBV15,TGTGCCACCAGCAGGCCGGGACAGGGGGCGGATGGGCAGTTCTTC,CATSRPGQGADGQFF
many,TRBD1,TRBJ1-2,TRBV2,TGTGCCAGCAGCCCGCCGGGCCCCAAGGGGGCCTATGGCTACACCTTC,CASSPPGPKGAYGYTF
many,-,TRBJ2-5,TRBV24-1,TGTGCCACCAGCCCCGGTGGTTTCAGCCAAGAGACCCAGTACTTC,CATSPGGFSQETQYF
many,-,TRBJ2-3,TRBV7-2,TGTGCCAGCAGCTTAGACTACACAGATACGCAGTATTTT,CASSLDYTDTQYF
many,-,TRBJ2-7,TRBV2,TGTGCCAGCAGTGATATTCCGGGCCTCAGACCCTACGAGCAGTACTTC,CASSDIPGLRPYEQYF
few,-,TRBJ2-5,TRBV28,TGTGCCAGCTTAGCTCCGTACCAAGAGACCCAGTACTTC,CASLAPYQETQYF
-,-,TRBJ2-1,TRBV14,TGTGCCAGCAGCCGCTCTAGGGGCGGTGGGAATGAGCAGTTCTTC,CASSRSRGGGNEQFF
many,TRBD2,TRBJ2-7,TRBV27,TGTGCCAGCAGAACCTGGGCTAGCGGAGACGAGCAGTACTTC,CASRTWASGDEQYF
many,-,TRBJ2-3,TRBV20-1,TGCAGTGGCGGCGGTAGCACAGATACGCAGTATTTT,CSGGGSTDTQYF
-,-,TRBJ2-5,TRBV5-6,TGTGCCAGCAGCTGGGGGCGGCTAGCGGACTTCCAAGAGACCCAGTACTTC,CASSWGRLADFQETQYF
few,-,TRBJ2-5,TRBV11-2,TGTGCCAGCAGCTTAAGGGGTATAGAAAAGACCCAGTACTTC,CASSLRGIEKTQYF
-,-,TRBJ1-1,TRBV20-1,TGCAGTCCTACCGGCGGGGGCCTCATGAACACTGAAGCTTTCTTT,CSPTGGGLMNTEAFF
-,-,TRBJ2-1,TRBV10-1,TGCGCCAGCAGGGGGTCGGGGAGGAGGGAGAACGGATACAATGAGCAGTTCTTC,CASRGSGRRENGYNEQFF
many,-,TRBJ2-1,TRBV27,TGTGCCAGCAGACTAGTAGGGTACAATGAGCAGTTCTTC,CASRLVGYNEQFF
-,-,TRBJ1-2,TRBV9,TGTGCCAGCAGCGTAGCTGAGTGGGGGAGGAGCGGCTACACCTTC,CASSVAEWGRSGYTF